These 19 T cell receptor beta chains were sequenced from one sample in a study of blood T cells in healthy people across ages. Together with a sample-barcoded 5' primer, a J-beta primer mix was included in a second PCR lasting roughly 6 to 12 cycles. MiXCR, run by TCRdb on the 5' RACE reads, gives a single entry per CDR3 protein. The sample includes roughly 720,000 distinct CDR3 sequences, about 53% of them seen just once. Input material: blood. The origin of the receptors is a man of 80 years or more in good health.

This clonotype was recorded a few times. The chain recombines TRBV27 with TRBJ2-1; D gene unclear. Trimming removed 7 bases at V and 4 bases at J, with 11 bases between. CDR1 MNHEY and CDR2 SMNVEV come from the germline V gene (reference sequence). The CDR3 is made up of 13 amino acids. CDR3 in amino acids: CASTSNSYNEQFF. DNA of the CDR3: TGTGCCAGCACTTCTAACAGTTACAATGAGCAGTTCTTC.

The chain employs TRBV28 and TRBJ1-2; D remains ambiguous. V lost 3 bases to trimming and J lost 0 bases, with 14 bases between them. Germline assignment: CDR1 MDHEN and CDR2 SYDVKM. The CDR3 sequence is 16 residues long. DNA of the CDR3: TGTGCCAGCAGTTTGGTGGTTGGAACTACTAACTATGGCTACACCTTC. Residues: CASSLVVGTTNYGYTF.

This clonotype was recorded many times. This chain links TRBV29-1 with TRBJ2-7, with D possibly matching TRBD2 (5 bases). Germline CDR1 SQVTM, CDR2 ANQGSEA. V was trimmed by 7 bases and J by 2 bases, leaving 12 bases between them. This CDR3 contains 12 residues. CDR3 nucleotide sequence: TGCAGCGCCTCGACGGGAACCTACGAGCAGTACTTC. Its protein product is CSASTGTYEQYF.

The V and J genes are TRBV6-1 and TRBJ2-2, with 12 bases lining up with TRBD2. V dropped 6 bases and J dropped 7; count of bases not matched to a gene: 12. Germline CDR1 is MNHNS and CDR2 is SASEGT. The CDR3 is 17 amino acids. The CDR3 is CASSRARTSGIIGELFF. The CDR3 DNA sequence: TGTGCCAGCAGCCGAGCCCGGACTAGCGGGATAATCGGGGAGCTGTTTTTT.

The chain joins TRBV5-1 to TRBJ2-5; possible D gene TRBD1, 6 bases. The DNA end favors TRBJ2-7, so the J call may be wrong. Germline CDR1 SGHRS, CDR2 YFSETQ. This CDR3 comprises 15 residues. The CDR3 nucleotides are TGCGCCAGCAGTCTGGACAGCCCCTCGGTCGACGAGCAGTACTTC. Residues: CASSLDSPSVDEQYF.

This chain links TRBV20-1 with TRBJ1-2; D is undetermined. Trimming took off 1 base at V and 6 bases at J, with 15 bases between the two ends. The germline gives CDR1 DFQATT, CDR2 SNEGSKA (reference sequence). The CDR3 is 14 amino acids. The CDR3 loop reads CSARVGMSFHGYTF. CDR3 bases: TGCAGTGCTAGAGTTGGGATGAGTTTTCATGGCTACACCTTC.

V gene TRBV28 combines with J gene TRBJ2-3, with 8 bases that match TRBD2. V gave up 2 bases and J gave up 14 bases; unmatched junction bases: 12. The CDR3 sequence is 14 residues long. The germline V gene encodes CDR1 MDHEN and CDR2 SYDVKM. The CDR3 nucleotides read TGTGCCAGCAGTTTACTGGCGGGAGGAAGAGACGCGTATTTT. It translates to CASSLLAGGRDAYF.

The V gene is TRBV18, the J gene TRBJ2-7; 7 bases map to TRBD2. This CDR3 is 15 amino acids long. V was clipped by 4 bases and J by 0 bases; unmatched bases: 6. Germline-derived CDR1 and CDR2 are KGHSH and LQKENI. The CDR3 loop is CASSQGGSGSYEQYF. In DNA, the CDR3 is TGTGCCAGCTCACAGGGAGGGAGCGGCTCCTACGAGCAGTACTTC.

The rearrangement joins TRBV5-4 to TRBJ2-3; tentative D call: TRBD1 (5 bases). Trimming cost V 3 bases and J 14 bases, with 16 bases left between them. Germline V gene data show CDR1 as SGHNT and CDR2 as YYREEE (reference sequence). The CDR3 loop spans 12 amino acids. The CDR3 reads CASSYGQEYAYF. In nucleotides, the CDR3 is TGTGCCAGCAGCTACGGACAAGAATACGCGTATTTT.

The V call is TRBV29-1, the J call TRBJ1-2; D not certain. CDR1 is SQVTM, CDR2 ANQGSEA, per germline. The CDR3 covers 15 residues. Trimming stripped 4 bases from V and 1 base from J, with 16 bases between. CDR3 in DNA: TGCAGCGTTGTCCAAGCGACGGGGTTTAACTATGGCTACACCTTC. Its translation: CSVVQATGFNYGYTF.

The V call is TRBV29-1, the J call TRBJ2-7; perhaps TRBD1 as D (5 bases). Trimming removed 7 bases at V and 2 bases at J, with 15 bases between. CDR1 is SQVTM and CDR2 is ANQGSEA in the germline V gene. This CDR3 contains 13 residues. CDR3 amino acids: CSAGGQGAYEQYF. The CDR3 DNA sequence: TGCAGCGCCGGTGGTCAGGGCGCCTACGAGCAGTACTTC.

The chain combines TRBV15 with TRBJ2-1; D unresolved. Germline loops: CDR1 LNHNV, CDR2 YYDKDF (reference sequence). The CDR3 sequence is 13 residues long. V lost 3 bases and J 9 bases, leaving 12 bases between the germline ends. Here the CDR3 DNA reads TGTGCCACCAGCAGGGACCCCCGGAGTGAGCAGTTCTTC. This gives the protein CATSRDPRSEQFF.

This chain uses TRBV7-2 with TRBJ2-7; 7 bases match TRBD2. Trimming cost V 3 bases and J 5 bases; bases outside gene matches: 7. This CDR3 has 14 amino acids. Per germline, CDR1 SGHTA and CDR2 FQGNSA. CDR3 bases: TGTGCCAGCAGCTTTCCTGGCGGGAGCAACGAGCAGTACTTC. Its protein is CASSFPGGSNEQYF.

This sequence joins TRBV7-3 and TRBJ2-3; 9 nucleotides agree with TRBD1. The V gene end was trimmed by 0 bases and the J gene end by 1 base; junction bases not matched to a gene: 11. CDR1 is SGHTA and CDR2 is FQGTGA in the germline V gene. CDR3 length equals 19 residues. CDR3 sequence: CASSLTTSRWTGGTDTQYF. DNA of the CDR3: TGTGCCAGCAGCTTAACGACGAGTCGATGGACAGGGGGCACAGATACGCAGTATTTT.

As regards this clonotype: The junction differs from germline at one of its ends, possibly a read error. The V call is TRBV10-1, the J call TRBJ2-2; the match to TRBD2 covers 9 bases. The CDR3 consists of 15 residues. Per the germline V gene, CDR1 is WNHNN and CDR2 is SYGVQD (reference sequence). CDR3 nucleotides: TGCGCCAGCAGTGAAAGAGCGGGAGGACACGGGAAGCTGTTTTTT. This codes for CASSERAGGHGKLFF.

Comments on this clonotype: The germline gene is not matched at one end of the junction; a read error may be the cause. The chain employs TRBV11-1 and TRBJ2-7; 9 bases match TRBD1. Looked up from germline, CDR1 is SGHAT and CDR2 is FQDESV (reference sequence). The CDR3 consists of 21 residues. The CDR3 spells CASSLWGQGISWRDDSYEQYF. In nucleotides, the CDR3 is TGTGCCAGCAGTCTATGGGGACAGGGCATTTCCTGGCGGGACGACTCCTACGAACAGTACTTC.

The V gene is TRBV20-1, the J gene TRBJ2-7, with TRBD1 matching over 7 bases. J was trimmed by 1 base and V by 3 bases; bases with no gene match: 3. Germline V gene lookup returns CDR1 DFQATT and CDR2 SNEGSKA (reference sequence). The CDR3 is 13 amino acids. CDR3 amino acids: CSASRDSSYEQYF. CDR3 bases: TGCAGTGCTAGCCGGGACAGTTCCTACGAGCAGTACTTC.

The table lists this clonotype with a few counts. The J gene is TRBJ2-1, the V gene TRBV20-1; 8 bases are shared with TRBD1. Germline values: CDR1 DFQATT, CDR2 SNEGSKA (reference sequence). After removal of 3 bases from V and 7 bases from J, the junction contained 14 bases not matched to a gene. This CDR3 has 16 amino acids. Written as DNA, the CDR3 is TGCAGTGCTAGGCAACCGGGGCAGGGGGCACGGAATGAGCAGTTCTTC. Residues: CSARQPGQGARNEQFF.

The sample holds a few counts of this clonotype. This rearrangement joins TRBV3-1 to TRBJ2-1; D unclear. The germline V and J ends were trimmed by 7 bases and 1 base, with 11 bases remaining between them. Germline V gene sequence: CDR1 LGHDT, CDR2 YNNKEL (reference sequence). The CDR3 consists of 14 residues. CDR3 DNA sequence: TGTGCCAGCACCCCGAAAAATTCCTACAATGAGCAGTTCTTC. This gives the protein CASTPKNSYNEQFF.